This T cell receptor (beta chain) was captured by sequencing in a study of T cell changes during pregnancy in multiple sclerosis (dated by TCRdb to between 2018 and 2021). Notes on the research overall: In women with multiple sclerosis, the researchers looked at how the T cell repertoire shifted as pregnancy progressed.

Library preparation was by the immunoSEQ multiplex PCR assay. TCRdb took over this immuneACCESS table, retaining in-frame rearrangements with V and J assigned. Such tables are incomplete; in checked studies, under half of the missing clones stem from an unresolved V gene, and the remainder is unexplained. A total of some 70,000 clones appear in this sample, roughly nine tenths of them only once. Clones ranked in the top ten supply approximately 3.5% of the sample. Worth noting for this clone: What this receptor recognizes is not known. It has no much larger one-base neighbor in the sample; base qualities were not kept.

The CDR3 contains 13 residues, cysteine and phenylalanine counted. The entry retains the CDR3 DNA only, 39 bases that are in frame from base 1. The germline ends are 7 bases apart after V is trimmed by 2 bases and J by 3 bases. Reading the germline V gene gives CDR1 MNHNS and CDR2 SASEGT. This sequence was found in a female donor with multiple sclerosis, enrolled in a pregnancy study. This chain is built from TRBV6-1 and TRBJ1-2, with the D gene call left open. The starting material was peripheral blood, obtained before pregnancy. The nucleotide sequence is TGTGCCAGCAGTGAACAACAATACTATGGCTACACCTTC. The resulting protein is CASSEQQYYGYTF.